This TCR beta chain was observed in a study of early T cells in non-severe SARS-CoV-2 infection. Trimming shortened V by 6 bases and J by 0 bases, and 18 bases separated the two germline ends. CDR3 length: 16 residues. CDR1 DFQATT and CDR2 SNEGSKA come from the germline V gene (reference sequence). TCRdb itself ran the 5' RACE reads through MiXCR, one entry per CDR3 protein. This repertoire shows 50,000 to 60,000 distinct CDR3 sequences, more than 9% found once; its top ten account for 10%. This clonotype has only a few counts. The sample was whole blood. The chain couples TRBV20-1 to TRBJ1-5, with D perhaps matching TRBD1 (6 bases). This sequence originates from an adult who was a healthcare worker with PCR-confirmed SARS-CoV-2 infection or an uninfected control (not recorded which). Here the CDR3 DNA reads TGCAGTGCCATAGAGGCGGGGGCTTATAGCAATCAGCCCCAGCATTTT. Its protein is CSAIEAGAYSNQPQHF.